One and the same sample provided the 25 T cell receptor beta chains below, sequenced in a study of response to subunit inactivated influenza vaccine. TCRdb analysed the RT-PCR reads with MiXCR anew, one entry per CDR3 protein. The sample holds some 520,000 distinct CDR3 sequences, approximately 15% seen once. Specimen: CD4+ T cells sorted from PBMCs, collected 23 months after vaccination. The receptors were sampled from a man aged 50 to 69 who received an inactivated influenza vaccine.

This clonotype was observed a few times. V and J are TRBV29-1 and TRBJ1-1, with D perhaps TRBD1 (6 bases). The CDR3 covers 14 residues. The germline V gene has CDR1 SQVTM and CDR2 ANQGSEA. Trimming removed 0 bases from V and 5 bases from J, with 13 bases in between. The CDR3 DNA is TGCAGCGTTGAAGATCTTGGGGGGCGGACTGAAGCTTTCTTT. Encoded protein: CSVEDLGGRTEAFF.

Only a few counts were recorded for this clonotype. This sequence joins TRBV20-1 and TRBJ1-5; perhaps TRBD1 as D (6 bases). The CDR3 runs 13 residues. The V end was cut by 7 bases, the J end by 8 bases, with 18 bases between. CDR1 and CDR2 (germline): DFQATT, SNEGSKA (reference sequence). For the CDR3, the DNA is TGCAGTGGGGGCCGGGGGGCCCCAGAGCCCCAGCATTTT. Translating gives CSGGRGAPEPQHF.

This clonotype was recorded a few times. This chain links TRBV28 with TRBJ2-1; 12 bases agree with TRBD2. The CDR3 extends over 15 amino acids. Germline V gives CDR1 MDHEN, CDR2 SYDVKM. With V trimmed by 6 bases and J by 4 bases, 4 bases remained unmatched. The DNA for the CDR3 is TGTGCCAGCAGACGGACTAGCGGGGCATACAATGAGCAGTTCTTC. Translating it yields CASRRTSGAYNEQFF.

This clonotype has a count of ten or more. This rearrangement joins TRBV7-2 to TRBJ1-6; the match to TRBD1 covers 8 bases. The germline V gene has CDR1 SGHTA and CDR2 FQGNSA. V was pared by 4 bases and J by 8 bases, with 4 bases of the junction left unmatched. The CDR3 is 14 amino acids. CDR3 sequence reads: CASSSQGAYSPLHF. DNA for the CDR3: TGTGCCAGCAGCTCGCAGGGGGCTTATTCACCCCTCCACTTT.

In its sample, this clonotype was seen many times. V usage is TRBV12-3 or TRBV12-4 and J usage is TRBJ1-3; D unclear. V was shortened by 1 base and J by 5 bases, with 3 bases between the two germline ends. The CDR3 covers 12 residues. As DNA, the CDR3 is TGTGCCAGCAGTTTAGTGAGAAACACCATATATTTT. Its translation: CASSLVRNTIYF.

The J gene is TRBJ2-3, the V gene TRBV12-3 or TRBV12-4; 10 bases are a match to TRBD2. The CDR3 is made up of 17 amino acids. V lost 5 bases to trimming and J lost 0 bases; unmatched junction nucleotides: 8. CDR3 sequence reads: CASSLNRTSGSTDTQYF. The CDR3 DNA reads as TGTGCCAGCAGTCTTAATAGGACTAGCGGTAGCACAGATACGCAGTATTTT.

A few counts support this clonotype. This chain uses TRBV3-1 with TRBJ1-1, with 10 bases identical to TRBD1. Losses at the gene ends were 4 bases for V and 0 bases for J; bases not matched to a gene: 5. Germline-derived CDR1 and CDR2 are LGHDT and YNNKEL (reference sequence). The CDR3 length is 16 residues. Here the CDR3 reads CASSLGQGVVNTEAFF. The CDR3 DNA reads TGTGCCAGCAGCCTCGGACAGGGGGTTGTGAACACTGAAGCTTTCTTT.

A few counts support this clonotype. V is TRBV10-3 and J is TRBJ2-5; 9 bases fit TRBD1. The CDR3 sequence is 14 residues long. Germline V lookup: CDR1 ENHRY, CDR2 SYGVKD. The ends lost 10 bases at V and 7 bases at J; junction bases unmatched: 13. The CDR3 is CASKSLDRGGTQYF. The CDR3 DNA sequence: TGTGCCAGCAAATCTTTGGACAGGGGAGGGACCCAGTACTTC.

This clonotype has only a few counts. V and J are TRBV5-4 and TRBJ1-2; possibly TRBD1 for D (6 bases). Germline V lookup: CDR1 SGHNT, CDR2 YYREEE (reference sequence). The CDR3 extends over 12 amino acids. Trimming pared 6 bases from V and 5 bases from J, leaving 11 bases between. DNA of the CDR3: TGTGCCAGCACGGGGGCCATGTATGGCTACACCTTC. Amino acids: CASTGAMYGYTF.

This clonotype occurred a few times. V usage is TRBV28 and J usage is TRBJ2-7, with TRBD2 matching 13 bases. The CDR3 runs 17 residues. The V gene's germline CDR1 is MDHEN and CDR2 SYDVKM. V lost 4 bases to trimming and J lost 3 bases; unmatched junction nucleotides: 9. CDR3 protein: CASSSRLAGGLGYEQYF. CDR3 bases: TGTGCCAGCAGTTCCAGACTAGCGGGAGGTCTGGGCTACGAGCAGTACTTC.

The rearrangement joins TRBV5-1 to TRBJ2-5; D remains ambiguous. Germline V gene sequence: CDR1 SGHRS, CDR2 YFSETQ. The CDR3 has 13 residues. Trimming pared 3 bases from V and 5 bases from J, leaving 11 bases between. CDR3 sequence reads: CASSSYGTETQYF. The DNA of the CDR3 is TGCGCCAGCAGCTCGTATGGAACGGAGACCCAGTACTTC.

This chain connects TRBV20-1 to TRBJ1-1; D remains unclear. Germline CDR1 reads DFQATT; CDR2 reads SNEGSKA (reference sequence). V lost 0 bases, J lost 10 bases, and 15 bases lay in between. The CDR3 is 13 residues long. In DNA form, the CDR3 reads TGCAGTGCTAGAGATGGGCAATGGACGGGAGCTTTCTTT. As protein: CSARDGQWTGAFF.

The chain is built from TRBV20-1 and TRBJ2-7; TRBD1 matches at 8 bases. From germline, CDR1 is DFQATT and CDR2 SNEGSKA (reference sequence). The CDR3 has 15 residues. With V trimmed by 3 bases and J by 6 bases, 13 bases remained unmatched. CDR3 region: CSARGTRQGFGEQYF. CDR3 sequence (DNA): TGCAGTGCTAGGGGTACCCGACAGGGGTTTGGCGAGCAGTACTTC.

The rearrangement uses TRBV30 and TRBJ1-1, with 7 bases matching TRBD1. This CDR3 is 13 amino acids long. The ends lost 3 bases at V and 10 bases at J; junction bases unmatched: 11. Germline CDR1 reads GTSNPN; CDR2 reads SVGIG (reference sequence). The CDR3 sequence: CAWRRDSFQRAFF. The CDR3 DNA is TGTGCCTGGAGGAGGGACAGCTTCCAGAGAGCTTTCTTT. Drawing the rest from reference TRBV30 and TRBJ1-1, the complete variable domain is SQTIHQWPATLVQPVGSPLSLECTVEGTSNPNLYWYRQAAGRGLQLLFYSVGIGQISSEVPQNLSASRPQDRQFILSSKKLLLSDSGFYLCAWRRDSFQRAFFGQGTRLTVV.

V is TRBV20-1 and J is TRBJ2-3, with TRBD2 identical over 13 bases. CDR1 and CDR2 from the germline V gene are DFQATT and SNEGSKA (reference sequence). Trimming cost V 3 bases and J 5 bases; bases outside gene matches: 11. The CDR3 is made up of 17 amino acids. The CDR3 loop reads CSASPLLAGGPKDTQYF. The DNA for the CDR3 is TGCAGTGCTAGCCCTTTACTAGCGGGAGGGCCAAAAGATACGCAGTATTTT.

The CDR3 DNA reads as TGTGCCAGCAACAAACAGGGGGACCGGGGGGGCTACACCTTC. Translated, it gives CASNKQGDRGGYTF. This chain uses TRBV12-3 or TRBV12-4 with TRBJ1-2; TRBD1 matches at 8 bases. Unmatched junction bases numbered 12, after V lost 7 bases and J lost 8 bases. The CDR3 runs to 14 residues.

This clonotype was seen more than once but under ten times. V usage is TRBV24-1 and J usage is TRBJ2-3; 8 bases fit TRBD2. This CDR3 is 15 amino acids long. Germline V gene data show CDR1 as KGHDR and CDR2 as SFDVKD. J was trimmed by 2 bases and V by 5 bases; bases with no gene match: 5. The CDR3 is CATSGAGELTDTQYF. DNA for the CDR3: TGTGCCACCAGTGGAGCGGGGGAACTCACAGATACGCAGTATTTT.

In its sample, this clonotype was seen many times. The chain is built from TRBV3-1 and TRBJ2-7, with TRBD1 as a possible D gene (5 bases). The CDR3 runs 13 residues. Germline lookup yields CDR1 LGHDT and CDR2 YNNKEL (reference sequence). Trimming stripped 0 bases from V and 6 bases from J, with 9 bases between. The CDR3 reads CASSQEVRAEQYF. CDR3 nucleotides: TGTGCCAGCAGCCAAGAGGTCAGGGCCGAGCAGTACTTC.

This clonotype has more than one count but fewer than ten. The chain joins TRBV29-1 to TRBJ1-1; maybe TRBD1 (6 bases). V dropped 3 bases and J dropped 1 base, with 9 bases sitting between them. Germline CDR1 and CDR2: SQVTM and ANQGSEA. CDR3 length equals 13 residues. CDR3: CSVDSGANTEAFF. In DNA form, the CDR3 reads TGCAGCGTTGACTCGGGGGCGAACACTGAAGCTTTCTTT.

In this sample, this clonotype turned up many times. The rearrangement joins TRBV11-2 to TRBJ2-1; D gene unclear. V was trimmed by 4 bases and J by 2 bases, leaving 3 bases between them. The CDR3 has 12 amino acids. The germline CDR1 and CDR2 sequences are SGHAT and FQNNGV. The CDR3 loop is CASSSPYNEQFF. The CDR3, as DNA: TGTGCCAGCAGCTCACCCTACAATGAGCAGTTCTTC.

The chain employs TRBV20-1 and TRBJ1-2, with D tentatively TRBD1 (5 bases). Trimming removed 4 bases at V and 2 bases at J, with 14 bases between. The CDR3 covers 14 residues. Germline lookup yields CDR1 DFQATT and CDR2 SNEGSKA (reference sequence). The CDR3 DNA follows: TGCAGTGCTACGCCCGGGGCCTACAACTATGGCTACACCTTC. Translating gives CSATPGAYNYGYTF.

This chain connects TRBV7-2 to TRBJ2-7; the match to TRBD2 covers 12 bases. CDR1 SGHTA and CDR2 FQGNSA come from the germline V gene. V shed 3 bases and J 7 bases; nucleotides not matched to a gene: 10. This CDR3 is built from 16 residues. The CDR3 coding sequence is TGTGCCAGCAGCTTCACTAGCGGGGGGCTGTCGGGGGAGCAGTACTTC. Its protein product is CASSFTSGGLSGEQYF.

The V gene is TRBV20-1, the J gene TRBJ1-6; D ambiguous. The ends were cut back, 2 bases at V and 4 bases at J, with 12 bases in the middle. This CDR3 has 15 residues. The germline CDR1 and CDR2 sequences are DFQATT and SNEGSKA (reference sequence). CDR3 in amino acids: CSARKAGGYNSPLHF. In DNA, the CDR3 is TGCAGTGCTAGAAAGGCAGGCGGGTATAATTCACCCCTCCACTTT.

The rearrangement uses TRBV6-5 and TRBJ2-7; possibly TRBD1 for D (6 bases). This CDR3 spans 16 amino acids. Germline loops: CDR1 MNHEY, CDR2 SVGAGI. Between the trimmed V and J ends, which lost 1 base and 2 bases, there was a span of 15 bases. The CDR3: CASSYFGWGTTYEQYF. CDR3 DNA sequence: TGTGCCAGCAGTTACTTCGGTTGGGGGACAACCTACGAGCAGTACTTC.

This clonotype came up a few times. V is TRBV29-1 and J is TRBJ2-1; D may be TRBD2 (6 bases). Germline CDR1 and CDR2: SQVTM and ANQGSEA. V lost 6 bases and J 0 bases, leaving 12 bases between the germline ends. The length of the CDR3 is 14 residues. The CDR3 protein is CSVGLAISYNEQFF. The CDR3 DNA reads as TGCAGCGTGGGGCTAGCGATCTCCTACAATGAGCAGTTCTTC.